The 27 T cell receptor beta chains below come from one sample, sequenced in a study of T cells in Graves' hyperthyroidism and ophthalmopathy. Amplification yielded TCR beta CDR3 regions, with RNA transcripts as the source. The HTBI primer set was used in a first-round RT-PCR of the TCR CDR3. TCRdb called the multiplex PCR reads again in MiXCR, with one record for every CDR3 protein. This table has about 590,000 distinct CDR3 sequences, more than 13% appearing once. Sequencing was carried out using blood. Source of these receptors: a woman between 18 and 30 years old with Graves' ophthalmopathy.

This clonotype was observed at least ten times. The chain employs TRBV27 and TRBJ2-7; D may correspond to TRBD1 or TRBD2 (5 bases each). The germline V gene encodes CDR1 MNHEY and CDR2 SMNVEV (reference sequence). The CDR3 spans 17 residues. V lost 8 bases to trimming and J lost 3 bases, with 26 bases between them. The CDR3 region is CASEGTRTAKRGYEQYF. The DNA for the CDR3 is TGTGCCAGCGAGGGTACTAGAACCGCGAAAAGGGGCTACGAGCAGTACTTC.

The V and J genes are TRBV30 and TRBJ2-1; 9 nucleotides match TRBD1. This CDR3 comprises 13 residues. With 6 bases clipped from V and 4 bases from J, the junction kept 4 bases outside the gene matches. Germline CDR1 and CDR2: GTSNPN and SVGIG (reference sequence). DNA of the CDR3: TGTGCCTGTCACAGGGGGCGGTACAATGAGCAGTTCTTC. It translates to CACHRGRYNEQFF.

This clonotype appeared a single time. The chain joins TRBV7-9 to TRBJ2-2, with D perhaps being TRBD1 or TRBD2 (5 bases each). The V end lost 1 base, the J end lost 6 bases, and 12 bases lay between the germline ends. This CDR3 comprises 15 residues. CDR1 and CDR2 (germline): SEHNR, FQNEAQ (reference sequence). In DNA form, the CDR3 reads TGTGCCAGCAGCTTAGGGGGCGCGGGCGCCGGGGAGCTGTTTTTT. Its protein is CASSLGGAGAGELFF.

There are many counts of this clonotype. V is TRBV6-2 or TRBV6-3 and J is TRBJ2-7; TRBD2 agrees at 13 bases. Germline V lookup: CDR1 MNHEY, CDR2 SVGEGT. This CDR3 comprises 17 residues. V shed 6 bases and J 1 base; nucleotides not matched to a gene: 9. Here the CDR3 DNA reads TGTGCCAGCAGGCCGGGACTAGCGGGGCGTTATTCCTACGAGCAGTACTTC. Translation gives CASRPGLAGRYSYEQYF.

The sample holds many counts of this clonotype. The gene calls are TRBV12-3 or TRBV12-4 and TRBJ1-1, with a possible D match to TRBD1 (6 bases). CDR3 size: 13 residues. V shed 6 bases and J shed 8 bases, with 16 bases lying between them. The CDR3 nucleotides are TGTGCCAGCAGCTTGGGGGCGGAACGGGAAGCTTTCTTT. Amino acid sequence: CASSLGAEREAFF.

This clonotype was seen many times. The chain recombines TRBV7-2 with TRBJ1-5, with a weak D call TRBD1 (6 bases). The length of the CDR3 is 16 residues. Trimming removed 5 bases at V and 0 bases at J, with 14 bases between. CDR1 and CDR2 (germline): SGHTA, FQGNSA. The CDR3 reads CASSPRRTDSNQPQHF. CDR3 nucleotides: TGTGCCAGCAGCCCGAGAAGGACAGATAGCAATCAGCCCCAGCATTTT.

J is TRBJ2-7 and V is TRBV27; the D gene could be TRBD1 or TRBD2 (6 bases each). CDR1 is MNHEY, CDR2 SMNVEV, per germline (reference sequence). The CDR3 length is 14 residues. Trimming left V 3 bases short and J 2 bases short, with 11 bases between. CDR3 nucleotide sequence: TGTGCCAGCAGTTTTGGGGGGCCAACCTACGAGCAGTACTTC. It codes for CASSFGGPTYEQYF.

The rearrangement uses TRBV27 and TRBJ2-1, with 13 bases identical to TRBD2. V shed 8 bases, J shed 9 bases, and the junction held 10 bases outside the gene matches. Germline V lookup: CDR1 MNHEY, CDR2 SMNVEV (reference sequence). The CDR3 totals 15 residues. CDR3 sequence: CASGLLAGGPSEQFF. The CDR3 bases are TGTGCCAGCGGTCTACTAGCGGGAGGGCCTAGTGAGCAGTTCTTC.

This clonotype was seen repeatedly, ten times or more. The chain joins TRBV30 to TRBJ2-7; D not certain. With 0 bases removed from V and 2 bases from J, the gap between germline ends came to 8 bases. CDR1 GTSNPN and CDR2 SVGIG come from the germline V gene (reference sequence). The CDR3 sequence is 13 residues long. CDR3 DNA: TGTGCCTGGAGTGTAAGGGCCGCCTACGAGCAGTACTTC. It encodes CAWSVRAAYEQYF.

This clonotype was seen repeatedly, ten times or more. CDR3 amino acids: CASSLGYQQETQYF. The CDR3 nucleotides read TGTGCCAGCAGCTTAGGTTACCAACAAGAGACCCAGTACTTC. This chain connects TRBV7-2 to TRBJ2-5; D gene unclear. Trimming took 1 base from V and 2 from J, leaving 8 bases between them. CDR1 and CDR2 from the germline V gene are SGHTA and FQGNSA. The CDR3 loop spans 14 amino acids.

This chain connects TRBV2 to TRBJ2-3; 10 bases agree with TRBD1. V shed 5 bases and J 4 bases; nucleotides not matched to a gene: 6. Looked up from germline, CDR1 is SNHLY and CDR2 is FYNNEI. This CDR3 is built from 15 residues. CDR3 sequence (DNA): TGTGCCAGCAGTCAAACCGGGACAGGGGCAGATACGCAGTATTTT. It encodes CASSQTGTGADTQYF.

In this sample, this clonotype turned up many times. V gene TRBV6-1 combines with J gene TRBJ1-4; weak D call: TRBD1 (6 bases). The CDR3 consists of 14 residues. Germline CDR1 and CDR2: MNHNS and SASEGT. Trimming cost V 6 bases and J 7 bases, with 15 bases left between them. The CDR3 DNA reads as TGTGCCAGCAGCTCACAGGGATGGGGTGAAAAACTGTTTTTT. This codes for CASSSQGWGEKLFF.

This clonotype was seen many times. V gene TRBV20-1 combines with J gene TRBJ2-7; D perhaps matches TRBD2 (6 bases). Trimming took 5 bases from V and 1 from J, leaving 12 bases between them. Per germline, CDR1 DFQATT and CDR2 SNEGSKA (reference sequence). CDR3 length equals 13 residues. The DNA of the CDR3 is TGCAGTGCTTTCGCGGGACGATCCTACGAGCAGTACTTC. Residues: CSAFAGRSYEQYF.

This clonotype was counted at least ten times. V gene TRBV12-3 or TRBV12-4 combines with J gene TRBJ2-7; D gene unclear. This CDR3 region has 15 residues. V lost 3 bases to trimming and J lost 2 bases, with 14 bases between them. CDR3 protein: CASSFARVGAYEQYF. The CDR3 bases are TGTGCCAGCAGTTTTGCCCGGGTTGGCGCCTACGAGCAGTACTTC.

The chain recombines TRBV25-1 with TRBJ1-1; no firm D call. CDR3 length equals 14 residues. CDR1 and CDR2 (germline): MGHDK, SYGVNS. The V end lost 5 bases, the J end lost 1 base, and 11 bases lay between the germline ends. The chain's CDR3 is CASSRPPGNTEAFF. In DNA form, the CDR3 reads TGTGCCAGCAGTCGGCCGCCAGGGAACACTGAAGCTTTCTTT.

In the case of this clonotype: This may be a read error: a much more frequent sequence differs by one nucleotide. The CDR3 coding sequence is TGTGCCAGCCGTTACGCCGGGGAGCTGTTTTTT. Translating gives CASRYAGELFF. The chain is built from TRBV28 and TRBJ2-2; D unresolved. Germline CDR1 MDHEN, CDR2 SYDVKM. CDR3 length equals 11 residues. With 8 bases removed from V and 6 bases from J, the gap between germline ends came to 7 bases.

This clonotype has at least ten counts. The CDR3: CATSGGAGTGELFF. For the CDR3, the DNA is TGTGCCACCAGTGGGGGCGCGGGCACCGGGGAGCTGTTTTTT. The chain combines TRBV24-1 with TRBJ2-2, with D perhaps TRBD1 or TRBD2 (5 bases each). V lost 5 bases and J lost 4, with 10 bases in between. CDR3 length: 14 amino acids. Germline lookup yields CDR1 KGHDR and CDR2 SFDVKD.

This clonotype was picked up many times. The chain is built from TRBV6-1 and TRBJ2-1; TRBD2 matches at 11 bases. The J segment lost 3 bases and the V segment lost 5 bases, leaving 3 bases of the junction unmatched. Looked up from germline, CDR1 is MNHNS and CDR2 is SASEGT. This CDR3 region has 15 residues. CDR3 in DNA: TGTGCCAGCAGTACTAGCGGGAGTTACTACAATGAGCAGTTCTTC. The encoded protein is CASSTSGSYYNEQFF.

The chain joins TRBV25-1 to TRBJ2-7, with TRBD1 identical over 7 bases. J was trimmed by 0 bases and V by 8 bases; bases with no gene match: 10. Germline values: CDR1 MGHDK, CDR2 SYGVNS. The CDR3 consists of 15 residues. CDR3 protein: CASAKRTGGSYEQYF. The CDR3 coding sequence is TGTGCCAGCGCTAAAAGGACAGGTGGCTCCTACGAGCAGTACTTC.

There are a few counts of this clonotype. The gene calls are TRBV10-3 and TRBJ2-7; maybe TRBD1 (7 bases). Trimming took 6 bases from V and 6 from J, leaving 12 bases between them. This CDR3 has 12 residues. In germline, CDR1 is ENHRY, CDR2 SYGVKD. CDR3: CAIRRQGGEQYF. The CDR3 DNA reads as TGTGCCATCAGGAGACAGGGAGGCGAGCAGTACTTC.

CDR3 sequence reads: CASSEEGYGYTF. The CDR3 DNA reads TGTGCCAGTAGTGAAGAGGGTTATGGCTACACCTTC. The chain recombines TRBV19 with TRBJ1-2; no clear D. Per the germline V gene, CDR1 is LNHDA and CDR2 is SQIVND (reference sequence). This CDR3 region has 12 residues. Trimming took off 5 bases at V and 5 bases at J, with 9 bases between the two ends.

The V and J genes are TRBV5-1 and TRBJ1-2; 10 bases match TRBD1. CDR1 and CDR2 (germline): SGHRS, YFSETQ. V lost 8 bases to trimming and J lost 1 base; unmatched junction nucleotides: 5. The CDR3 length is 14 residues. CDR3 sequence (DNA): TGCGCCAGTAGAGGGACAGGGGATAACTATGGCTACACCTTC. This codes for CASRGTGDNYGYTF. Full variable domain (missing parts from reference TRBV5-1 and TRBJ1-2): KAGVTQTPRYLIKTRGQQVTLSCSPISGHRSVSWYQQTPGQGLQFLFEYFSETQRNKGNFPGRFSGRQFSNSRSEMNVSTLELGDSALYLCASRGTGDNYGYTFGSGTRLTVV.

This clonotype appeared a few times. The V gene is TRBV28, the J gene TRBJ2-7; D perhaps matches TRBD2 (7 bases). Germline CDR1 reads MDHEN; CDR2 reads SYDVKM. The V end lost 5 bases, the J end lost 4 bases, and 12 bases lay between the germline ends. The CDR3 has 13 amino acids. CDR3 sequence: CASSRGAVYEQYF. CDR3 DNA sequence: TGTGCCAGCAGTCGGGGGGCTGTTTACGAGCAGTACTTC.

This clonotype was recorded many times. CDR3 in amino acids: CASSLGGGVGYTF. CDR3 DNA sequence: TGTGCCAGCAGTTTAGGTGGGGGTGTTGGCTACACCTTC. The chain combines TRBV27 with TRBJ1-2; D is possibly TRBD1 (5 bases). V shed 2 bases and J shed 7 bases, with 11 bases lying between them. CDR1 MNHEY and CDR2 SMNVEV come from the germline V gene (reference sequence). CDR3 length: 13 residues.

Ten or more counts support this clonotype. This chain's CDR3 is CASTATGERSPLHF. In nucleotides, the CDR3 is TGTGCCAGCACCGCGACAGGGGAACGTTCACCCCTCCACTTT. The chain has TRBV12-3 or TRBV12-4 and TRBJ1-6, with 8 bases fitting TRBD1. The CDR3 is made up of 14 amino acids. V gave up 7 bases and J gave up 9 bases; unmatched junction bases: 8.

Notes on this clonotype: A much bigger clone sits one base away, suggesting this may be a read error. The rearrangement joins TRBV5-1 to TRBJ1-3; no clear D gene. This CDR3 spans 14 amino acids. The ends were cut back, 7 bases at V and 2 bases at J, with 13 bases in the middle. Germline values: CDR1 SGHRS, CDR2 YFSETQ. CDR3 amino acids: CASSPGVPGNTIYF. In DNA form, the CDR3 reads TGCGCCAGCTCCCCGGGTGTCCCTGGAAACACCATATATTTT.

This clonotype was found many times. The chain joins TRBV6-1 to TRBJ2-1; 7 bases are shared with TRBD1. The CDR3 contains 15 residues. Germline trimming cut 6 bases from V and 4 bases from J; bases unmatched to any gene: 9. Germline V gives CDR1 MNHNS, CDR2 SASEGT. The chain's CDR3 is CASRPTGTEYNEQFF. In DNA form, the CDR3 reads TGTGCCAGCAGACCCACCGGGACAGAGTACAATGAGCAGTTCTTC.